These 28 T cell receptor beta chains share one sample of origin, sequenced in a study of shared T cell receptors in the human thymus. Sequencing was performed with immunoSEQ multiplex PCR; in TCRdb, only in-frame clones are kept and a portion is missing. The sample records about 610,000 clones, over 75% being singletons. These data also featured in a second study, about human thymus T cells.

The sequenced sample consisted of thymocytes. All receptors come from a boy under two years old with a congenital heart defect.

The CDR3 coding sequence is TGTGCCAGCAGCGGTGCGGGAGTGGTATTGGAGACCCAGTACTTC. It translates to CASSGAGVVLETQYF. V is TRBV5-4 and J is TRBJ2-5; the match to TRBD2 covers 7 bases. In germline, CDR1 is SGHNT, CDR2 YYREEE (reference sequence). The CDR3 contains 15 residues. Trimming took 4 bases from V and 5 from J; bases not matched to a gene: 11.

The J gene is TRBJ2-1, the V gene TRBV5-6, with TRBD2 matching 8 bases. Trimming removed 6 bases from V and 6 bases from J; junction bases left unmatched: 5. Germline values: CDR1 SGHDT, CDR2 YYEEEE. This CDR3 spans 13 amino acids. The CDR3, as DNA: TGTGCCAGCACCCCGCGGGAGGCCAATGAGCAGTTCTTC. Translation gives CASTPREANEQFF.

This sequence joins TRBV5-4 and TRBJ2-3; the match to TRBD2 covers 12 bases. CDR1 is SGHNT, CDR2 YYREEE, per germline (reference sequence). The CDR3 runs 15 residues. Trimming removed 4 bases from V and 4 bases from J; junction bases left unmatched: 4. Here the CDR3 reads CASSRTSGKSDTQYF. As DNA, the CDR3 is TGTGCCAGCAGCAGGACTAGCGGGAAATCAGATACGCAGTATTTT. The whole variable domain, remainder taken from reference TRBV5-4 and TRBJ2-3, is ETGVTQSPTHLIKTRGQQVTLRCSSQSGHNTVSWYQQALGQGPQFIFQYYREEENGRGNFPPRFSGLQFPNYSSELNVNALELDDSALYLCASSRTSGKSDTQYFGPGTRLTVL.

The genes are TRBV15 and TRBJ1-3, with 7 bases matching TRBD1. The CDR3 length is 18 residues. V was clipped by 1 base and J by 0 bases; unmatched bases: 9. Germline V lookup: CDR1 LNHNV, CDR2 YYDKDF (reference sequence). CDR3 DNA: TGTGCCACCAGCAGAGGCCTTGACAGGGTGATCTCTGGAAACACCATATATTTT. It is translated as CATSRGLDRVISGNTIYF.

This clone has more than one count but fewer than ten. The CDR3 DNA reads TGTGCCAGTAGCGTCAGCCCAGATACGCAGTATTTT. As protein: CASSVSPDTQYF. The rearrangement uses TRBV28 and TRBJ2-3; D might be TRBD2 (5 bases). Germline V gene lookup returns CDR1 MDHEN and CDR2 SYDVKM. The CDR3 totals 12 residues. V lost 9 bases, J lost 4 bases, and 11 bases lay in between.

The V and J genes are TRBV5-1 and TRBJ2-1; TRBD2 agrees at 9 bases. The CDR3 length is 18 residues. V was clipped by 1 base and J by 0 bases; unmatched bases: 8. Germline V lookup: CDR1 SGHRS, CDR2 YFSETQ. The CDR3 bases are TGCGCCAGCAGCTTGTGGGCTAGCGGGACCAGCTCCTACAATGAGCAGTTCTTC. Its protein is CASSLWASGTSSYNEQFF.

The rearrangement joins TRBV5-8 to TRBJ2-7, with TRBD2 identical over 13 bases. Looked up from germline, CDR1 is SGHTS and CDR2 is YDEGEE. The V segment lost 4 bases and the J segment 3 bases; nucleotides outside the gene matches: 4. This CDR3 has 15 amino acids. CDR3 region: CASSPRTSGGYEQYF. The CDR3 DNA reads as TGTGCCAGCAGCCCAAGGACTAGCGGGGGCTACGAGCAGTACTTC. Drawing the rest from reference TRBV5-8 and TRBJ2-7, the complete variable domain is EAGVTQSPTHLIKTRGQQATLRCSPISGHTSVYWYQQALGLGLQFLLWYDEGEERNRGNFPPRFSGRQFPNYSSELNVNALELEDSALYLCASSPRTSGGYEQYFGPGTRLTVT.

This clone was recorded only once. CDR3 DNA: TGTGCCACCAGCATACACCGGGACAGGGGGAAGGCCTATGGCTACACCTTC. Translating gives CATSIHRDRGKAYGYTF. This rearrangement joins TRBV15 to TRBJ1-2, with 11 bases fitting TRBD1. The ends lost 4 bases at V and 4 bases at J; junction bases unmatched: 11. CDR1 and CDR2 (germline): LNHNV, YYDKDF (reference sequence). The CDR3 totals 17 residues. Filled out from reference TRBV15 and TRBJ1-2, the complete variable domain reads DAMVIQNPRYQVTQFGKPVTLSCSQTLNHNVMYWYQQKSSQAPKLLFHYYDKDFNNEADTPDNFQSRRPNTSFCFLDIRSPGLGDTAMYLCATSIHRDRGKAYGYTFGSGTRLTVV.

This rearrangement joins TRBV21-1 to TRBJ1-2; the DNA was not compared with TRBD1, the D call given in the table. TRBV21-1 is a recognized pseudogene. The CDR3 consists of 15 residues. Here the CDR3 DNA reads TGTGCCAGCAGCAAAGTCCCACGAGGACAGGGGCCCCACACCTTC. Amino acid sequence: CASSKVPRGQGPHTF.

This sequence joins TRBV7-9 and TRBJ2-7; 7 nucleotides match TRBD1. Germline CDR1 and CDR2: SEHNR and FQNEAQ (reference sequence). J was trimmed by 7 bases and V by 1 base; bases with no gene match: 16. The CDR3 runs to 17 residues. CDR3 nucleotides: TGTGCCAGCAGCTTAGGAGAATTAGGCTGGACAGGCTCGGAGCAGTACTTC. It translates to CASSLGELGWTGSEQYF. Based on the CDR3 plus reference TRBV7-9 and TRBJ2-7, the full variable domain is DTGVSQNPRHKITKRGQNVTFRCDPISEHNRLYWYRQTLGQGPEFLTYFQNEAQLEKSRLLSDRFSAERPKGSFSTLEIQRTEQGDSAMYLCASSLGELGWTGSEQYFGPGTRLTVT.

The chain joins TRBV5-1 to TRBJ2-7; TRBD2 matches 14 bases. In germline, CDR1 is SGHRS, CDR2 YFSETQ. Losses at the gene ends were 4 bases for V and 2 bases for J; bases not matched to a gene: 11. The CDR3 runs to 18 residues. CDR3 in amino acids: CASSRPGLAGAVAYEQYF. The CDR3, as DNA: TGCGCCAGCAGCCGTCCGGGACTAGCGGGAGCGGTTGCCTACGAGCAGTACTTC. The full variable domain, completed using reference TRBV5-1 and TRBJ2-7, is KAGVTQTPRYLIKTRGQQVTLSCSPISGHRSVSWYQQTPGQGLQFLFEYFSETQRNKGNFPGRFSGRQFSNSRSEMNVSTLELGDSALYLCASSRPGLAGAVAYEQYFGPGTRLTVT.

This chain joins TRBV6-5 and TRBJ2-7; D is perhaps TRBD1 (5 bases). The V and J ends lost 3 bases and 5 bases respectively, with 14 bases between them. The germline V gene encodes CDR1 MNHEY and CDR2 SVGAGI. The CDR3 has 14 residues. The CDR3 DNA is TGTGCCAGCAGTTATCAGGGTGGTCCGGACGAGCAGTACTTC. Translation gives CASSYQGGPDEQYF.

In this sample, this clone turned up once. The chain couples TRBV6-5 to TRBJ2-7; D is possibly TRBD2 (5 bases). The CDR3 consists of 14 residues. V was trimmed by 0 bases and J by 4 bases, leaving 10 bases between them. Per the germline V gene, CDR1 is MNHEY and CDR2 is SVGAGI. CDR3 coding DNA: TGTGCCAGCAGTTACTCGTATGAGCGGTACGAGCAGTACTTC. Its protein product is CASSYSYERYEQYF.

The chain joins TRBV10-3 to TRBJ1-5; D may be TRBD1 (5 bases). Germline assignment: CDR1 ENHRY and CDR2 SYGVKD. There are 13 residues in the CDR3. Between the trimmed V and J ends, which lost 4 bases and 4 bases, there was a span of 8 bases. The CDR3 DNA reads TGTGCCATCAGTGGGGGGGGTAATCAGCCCCAGCATTTT. As protein: CAISGGGNQPQHF.

DNA of the CDR3: TGTGCCAGCAGCCAACTAGCGGAGAGCTCCTACGAGCAGTACTTC. Translated, it gives CASSQLAESSYEQYF. The V and J genes are TRBV6-5 and TRBJ2-7, with 8 bases fitting TRBD2. Germline-derived CDR1 and CDR2 are MNHEY and SVGAGI. The CDR3 length is 15 residues. The V gene end was trimmed by 6 bases and the J gene end by 0 bases; junction bases not matched to a gene: 7.

The chain carries TRBV4-3 and TRBJ2-2; 8 bases line up with TRBD2. From germline, CDR1 is LGHNA and CDR2 YSLEER. CDR3 length: 17 residues. After removal of 0 bases from V and 3 bases from J, the junction contained 6 bases not matched to a gene. The CDR3 sequence: CASSQDKASGYTGELFF. The DNA for the CDR3 is TGCGCCAGCAGCCAAGATAAGGCTAGCGGGTACACCGGGGAGCTGTTTTTT.

The chain carries TRBV5-6 and TRBJ1-2; TRBD1 aligns across 12 bases. CDR3 length: 14 amino acids. CDR1 and CDR2 (germline): SGHDT, YYEEEE. J was trimmed by 8 bases and V by 5 bases; bases with no gene match: 7. The CDR3 region is CASRTGQGAKGYTF. CDR3 nucleotide sequence: TGTGCCAGCAGAACGGGACAGGGGGCGAAGGGCTACACCTTC.

This clone is a singleton in its sample. The chain couples TRBV6-1 to TRBJ2-5; 7 bases match TRBD2. With 8 bases clipped from V and 6 bases from J, the junction kept 15 bases outside the gene matches. CDR1 and CDR2 from the germline V gene are MNHNS and SASEGT. The CDR3 spans 15 residues. The CDR3: CASDDAATREKTQYF. In DNA, the CDR3 is TGTGCCAGCGATGACGCGGCGACGCGGGAGAAGACCCAGTACTTC.

The table lists this clone with a count of one. This rearrangement joins TRBV2 to TRBJ2-5; D unresolved. V was pared by 4 bases and J by 1 base, with 7 bases between. The V gene's germline CDR1 is SNHLY and CDR2 FYNNEI. The length of the CDR3 is 13 residues. For the CDR3, the DNA is TGTGCCAGCAGTGTCACCAGCCAAGAGACCCAGTACTTC. As protein: CASSVTSQETQYF.

This rearrangement joins TRBV18 to TRBJ2-1; 12 bases are shared with TRBD2. CDR1 KGHSH and CDR2 LQKENI come from the germline V gene. The CDR3 has 20 amino acids. V was clipped by 0 bases and J by 0 bases; unmatched bases: 9. CDR3 nucleotides: TGTGCCAGCTCACCACCGGCTAGCGGGAGGGCCAAGAGCTCCTACAATGAGCAGTTCTTC. This gives the protein CASSPPASGRAKSSYNEQFF. The full variable domain, rest sourced from reference TRBV18 and TRBJ2-1, is NAGVMQNPRHLVRRRGQEARLRCSPMKGHSHVYWYRQLPEEGLKFMVYLQKENIIDESGMPKERFSAEFPKEGPSILRIQQVVRGDSAAYFCASSPPASGRAKSSYNEQFFGPGTRLTVL.

This clone was seen only once. CDR3 amino acids: CAWFCGANTGELFF. In DNA, the CDR3 is TGTGCCTGGTTTTGCGGGGCGAACACCGGGGAGCTGTTTTTT. The rearrangement links TRBV30 to TRBJ2-2, with D maybe TRBD2 (6 bases). Germline V gives CDR1 GTSNPN, CDR2 SVGIG (reference sequence). V dropped 5 bases and J dropped 0 bases, with 10 bases sitting between them. CDR3 size: 14 residues. Using reference TRBV30 and TRBJ2-2 for the parts outside the CDR3, the full variable domain is SQTIHQWPATLVQPVGSPLSLECTVEGTSNPNLYWYRQAAGRGLQLLFYSVGIGQISSEVPQNLSASRPQDRQFILSSKKLLLSDSGFYLCAWFCGANTGELFFGEGSRLTVL.

The CDR3 reads CASSYSPGTSGDEQFF. CDR3 sequence (DNA): TGTGCCAGCAGTTACTCCCCCGGGACGTCGGGGGATGAGCAGTTCTTC. J is TRBJ2-1 and V is TRBV6-5, with TRBD2 as a possible D gene (6 bases). CDR1 is MNHEY, CDR2 SVGAGI, per germline. V was clipped by 0 bases and J by 8 bases, with 17 bases between them. There are 16 residues in the CDR3.

The V call is TRBV29-1, the J call TRBJ1-4; no reliable D call. V lost 7 bases, J lost 8 bases, and 11 bases lay in between. The CDR3 contains 11 residues. Germline V gives CDR1 SQVTM, CDR2 ANQGSEA. The CDR3 protein is CSAGLEEKLFF. In nucleotides, the CDR3 is TGCAGCGCCGGATTGGAGGAAAAACTGTTTTTT.

A single count supports this clone. Other nucleotide sequences from this sample produce the same CDR3. This chain uses TRBV28 with TRBJ1-2; unclear D gene. Trimming removed 6 bases from V and 5 bases from J, with 7 bases in between. This CDR3 spans 11 amino acids. Looked up from germline, CDR1 is MDHEN and CDR2 is SYDVKM. CDR3 nucleotides: TGTGCCAGCAGCCCTTCGTATGGCTACACCTTC. Translated, it gives CASSPSYGYTF.

V gene TRBV15 combines with J gene TRBJ2-3; 7 nucleotides align to TRBD1. With 1 base clipped from V and 3 bases from J, the junction kept 7 bases outside the gene matches. The CDR3 covers 16 residues. Germline lookup yields CDR1 LNHNV and CDR2 YYDKDF (reference sequence). CDR3 coding DNA: TGTGCCACCAGCAGAGTCAAAAACAGGGGTACAGATACGCAGTATTTT. Translating it yields CATSRVKNRGTDTQYF.

CDR3 sequence reads: CAWRPGGPPSYEQYF. CDR3 in DNA: TGTGCCTGGCGGCCGGGGGGACCCCCCTCCTACGAGCAGTACTTC. This chain uses TRBV30 with TRBJ2-7; TRBD2 matches at 7 bases. The CDR3 covers 15 residues. After removal of 5 bases from V and 0 bases from J, the junction contained 10 bases not matched to a gene. From germline, CDR1 is GTSNPN and CDR2 SVGIG (reference sequence).

This chain joins TRBV18 and TRBJ1-5; D not certain. The length of the CDR3 is 17 residues. The germline V gene encodes CDR1 KGHSH and CDR2 LQKENI. The V gene lost 3 bases and the J gene lost 0 bases, with 15 bases spanning the gap. The CDR3 loop reads CASSPGRDSSSNQPQHF. The CDR3 bases are TGTGCCAGCTCACCCGGACGGGATTCCTCTAGCAATCAGCCCCAGCATTTT. The full variable domain, with the rest looked up from reference TRBV18 and TRBJ1-5, is NAGVMQNPRHLVRRRGQEARLRCSPMKGHSHVYWYRQLPEEGLKFMVYLQKENIIDESGMPKERFSAEFPKEGPSILRIQQVVRGDSAAYFCASSPGRDSSSNQPQHFGDGTRLSIL.

The chain carries TRBV6-5 and TRBJ2-3; 7 bases align to TRBD2. The CDR3 has 15 residues. The junction had 14 bases not matched to a gene; V was cut back by 6 bases and J by 8 bases. The V gene's germline CDR1 is MNHEY and CDR2 SVGAGI. The DNA of the CDR3 is TGTGCCAGCAGCCCTTGGACTAGTCGGGAATCTACGCAGTATTTT. Its protein product is CASSPWTSRESTQYF.